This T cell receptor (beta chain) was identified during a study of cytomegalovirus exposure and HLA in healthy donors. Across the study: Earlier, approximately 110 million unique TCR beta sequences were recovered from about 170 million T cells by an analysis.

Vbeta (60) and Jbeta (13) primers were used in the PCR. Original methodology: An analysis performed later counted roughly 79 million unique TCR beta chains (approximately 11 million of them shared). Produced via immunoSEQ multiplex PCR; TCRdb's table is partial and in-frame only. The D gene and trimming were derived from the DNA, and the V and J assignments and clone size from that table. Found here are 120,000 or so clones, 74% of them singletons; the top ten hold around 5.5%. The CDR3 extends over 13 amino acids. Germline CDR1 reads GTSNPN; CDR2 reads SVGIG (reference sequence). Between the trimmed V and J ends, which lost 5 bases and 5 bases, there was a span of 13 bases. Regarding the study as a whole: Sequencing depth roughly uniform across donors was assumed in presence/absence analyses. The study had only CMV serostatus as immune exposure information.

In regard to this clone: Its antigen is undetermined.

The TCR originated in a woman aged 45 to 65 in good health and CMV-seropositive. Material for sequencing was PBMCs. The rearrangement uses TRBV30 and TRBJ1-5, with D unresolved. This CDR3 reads CAWAPPGDQPQHF. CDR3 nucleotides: TGTGCCTGGGCTCCTCCGGGAGATCAGCCCCAGCATTTT.